This T cell receptor (beta chain) was captured in a study of CD8 T cells in Susac syndrome. Notes on the study in general: Only a relatively small number of individuals were included in the TCR sequencing and HLA analysis.

Relapsing-remitting disease, either stable or active, was present in the treatment-naive patients who were the multiple sclerosis controls. FACS enriched CD8+ TEMRA cells, while bulk CD8+ and CD4+ were negatively isolated. Random hexamers were used to reverse transcribe the RNA input (roughly 0.5 to 1 ug). TCR beta CDR3 was amplified by immunoSEQ covering 54 Vbeta and 13 Jbeta. TCRdb re-derived calls from the immunoSEQ multiplex PCR reads in MiXCR, one entry per CDR3 protein. The data show a few hundred thousand distinct CDR3 sequences, approximately 84% seen once. This clonotype was seen once. Its antigen is currently unknown. The V end was cut by 8 bases, the J end by 2 bases, with 20 bases between. There are 16 residues in the CDR3. Germline lookup yields CDR1 SNHLY and CDR2 FYNNEI.

Sample: CD8+ T cells from PBMCs. The TCR was taken from a human donor with multiple sclerosis. V usage is TRBV2 and J usage is TRBJ2-3; possibly TRBD1 for D (6 bases). Written as DNA, the CDR3 is TGTGCCAGCCAGGGGACGCTGGAAGGAGTCACAGATACGCAGTATTTT. It specifies CASQGTLEGVTDTQYF.